This T cell receptor (beta chain) was recorded in a study of control samples from healthy donors and cancer patients. The ends were cut back, 4 bases at V and 1 base at J, with 11 bases in the middle. This CDR3 is 15 amino acids long. Germline V gene lookup returns CDR1 SGHRS and CDR2 YFSETQ. Sequenced by immunoSEQ multiplex PCR; TCRdb stores in-frame clones only, minus some. The sample contains tens of thousands of clones, roughly 90% of which appear only once. The receptor was isolated from a woman in her fifties or sixties in good health. The chain carries TRBV5-1 and TRBJ1-4; TRBD1 might be the D (6 bases). The sequencing sample was made of blood. The CDR3, as DNA: TGCGCCAGCAGCACCGGGACATTAACTAATGAAAAACTGTTTTTT. It specifies CASSTGTLTNEKLFF.